The T cell receptor (beta chain) under discussion was sequenced for a study of blood T cell repertoires in COVID-19. Whole-study context: From T cells, B-cell-depleted T cells, or PBMCs came the material, which was cDNA or gDNA.

Germline lookup yields CDR1 MGHDK and CDR2 SYGVNS. With 2 bases removed from V and 0 bases from J, the gap between germline ends came to 14 bases. The CDR3 is 16 residues long. Sequenced by immunoSEQ multiplex PCR; TCRdb stores in-frame clones only, minus some. The sample holds some 110,000 clones; 84% are singletons and the top ten take 26%. This TCR was recovered from a man in his sixties with acute or convalescent COVID-19. The chain has TRBV25-1 and TRBJ2-7; no definite D call. Sample: peripheral blood. For the CDR3, the DNA is TGTGCCAGCAGTGAAAAGATCGACAAGAGCTCCTACGAGCAGTACTTC. It encodes CASSEKIDKSSYEQYF.